This entry lists 30 T cell receptor beta chains sequenced from one sample in a study of spatial heterogeneity in lung cancer. MiXCR was run by TCRdb on the 5' RACE reads, yielding one entry per CDR3 protein. The data contain 26,000 or so distinct CDR3 sequences, 8.4% of them singletons. Time point given: sample taken at primary tumor resection. Whole RNA from tumor, nontumor lung or frozen PBMC was sequenced unsorted. Sample: PBMCs, taken at surgery. Every receptor here comes from a female donor with early-stage non-small cell lung cancer.

The gene calls are TRBV29-1 and TRBJ2-3; 7 positions match TRBD2. The CDR3 has 14 residues. Germline values: CDR1 SQVTM, CDR2 ANQGSEA. V was pared by 5 bases and J by 3 bases, with 8 bases of the junction left unmatched. CDR3 nucleotides: TGCAGCGTTCCCCCGGGAGGTCTAACAGATACGCAGTATTTT. Its protein is CSVPPGGLTDTQYF.

This clonotype was found many times. In DNA form, the CDR3 reads TGTGCCACCAGTGGGACCGGAGATACGCAGTATTTT. Translation: CATSGTGDTQYF. J is TRBJ2-3 and V is TRBV24-1; D gene unclear. CDR1 KGHDR and CDR2 SFDVKD come from the germline V gene. V was cut by 5 bases and J by 5 bases, with 7 bases left in between. The CDR3 is 12 residues long.

The V gene is TRBV4-2, the J gene TRBJ2-1, with no clear D. CDR3 length: 16 amino acids. Per the germline V gene, CDR1 is LGHNA and CDR2 is YNFKEQ. V lost 1 base to trimming and J lost 0 bases, with 10 bases between them. CDR3 nucleotides: TGTGCCAGCAGCCAAGCCCAGAAGAGCTCCTACAATGAGCAGTTCTTC. Protein sequence: CASSQAQKSSYNEQFF.

Ten or more counts support this clonotype. The chain has TRBV29-1 and TRBJ1-5; 7 nucleotides line up with TRBD1. Germline CDR1 is SQVTM and CDR2 is ANQGSEA. The V and J ends lost 8 bases and 1 base, in that order; junction bases with no gene match: 5. CDR3 length equals 13 residues. The CDR3 sequence is CSTRTGSNQPQHF. CDR3 DNA sequence: TGCAGCACGAGGACAGGCAGCAATCAGCCCCAGCATTTT.

This clonotype was counted at least ten times. The chain couples TRBV27 to TRBJ2-1; D uncertain. This CDR3 has 13 amino acids. CDR1 is MNHEY and CDR2 is SMNVEV in the germline V gene (reference sequence). The V gene lost 2 bases and the J gene lost 5 bases, with 7 bases spanning the gap. CDR3 coding DNA: TGTGCCAGCAGTTTAGGACGGGACAATGAGCAGTTCTTC. This translates into CASSLGRDNEQFF.

Many counts were recorded for this clonotype. V usage is TRBV28 and J usage is TRBJ2-7, with 7 bases fitting TRBD2. With 5 bases clipped from V and 6 bases from J, the junction kept 16 bases outside the gene matches. This CDR3 comprises 16 residues. Germline-derived CDR1 and CDR2 are MDHEN and SYDVKM. The CDR3 spells CASSPRIWAGAVEQYF. CDR3 sequence (DNA): TGTGCCAGCAGTCCTCGCATCTGGGCGGGAGCCGTCGAGCAGTACTTC.

In the case of this clonotype: A much larger clonotype is one base distant, so this may be a read error. The rearrangement joins TRBV28 to TRBJ2-1, with D maybe TRBD2 (7 bases). The length of the CDR3 is 14 residues. Germline V lookup: CDR1 MDHEN, CDR2 SYDVKM. Deletions cut 6 bases from V and 12 bases from J, with 21 bases between. CDR3 in amino acids: CASRPTSRGSVQFF. The DNA for the CDR3 is TGTGCCAGCAGGCCGACTAGCAGGGGCTCAGTGCAGTTCTTC.

This clonotype was seen only a few times. V gene TRBV27 combines with J gene TRBJ2-1; 8 nucleotides match TRBD2. Germline assignment: CDR1 MNHEY and CDR2 SMNVEV (reference sequence). This CDR3 is 16 amino acids long. V lost 6 bases to trimming and J lost 7 bases; unmatched junction nucleotides: 14. The CDR3 region has the DNA TGTGCCAGCAGCCCCTGGTCGGGAGGGCCGGGGAATGAGCAGTTCTTC. As protein: CASSPWSGGPGNEQFF.

The CDR3 region has the DNA TGTGCCAGTAGTATAGCGAGGACGGGCAATGAGCAGTTCTTC. This sequence encodes CASSIARTGNEQFF. This rearrangement joins TRBV19 to TRBJ2-1; D not resolved. CDR3 size: 14 residues. Trimming left V 1 base short and J 6 bases short, with 10 bases between. Germline V gene data show CDR1 as LNHDA and CDR2 as SQIVND (reference sequence).

V and J are TRBV30 and TRBJ2-1; D unclear. The CDR3 sequence is 14 residues long. V was trimmed by 1 base and J by 6 bases, leaving 13 bases between them. CDR1 and CDR2 from the germline V gene are GTSNPN and SVGIG (reference sequence). Here the CDR3 reads CAWSGGKGANEQFF. CDR3 in DNA: TGTGCCTGGAGTGGGGGAAAAGGCGCCAATGAGCAGTTCTTC. The whole variable domain, filled in from reference TRBV30 and TRBJ2-1, reads SQTIHQWPATLVQPVGSPLSLECTVEGTSNPNLYWYRQAAGRGLQLLFYSVGIGQISSEVPQNLSASRPQDRQFILSSKKLLLSDSGFYLCAWSGGKGANEQFFGPGTRLTVL.

The table lists this clonotype with many counts. The rearrangement joins TRBV5-1 to TRBJ2-7; weak D call: TRBD1 (6 bases). Deletions cut 5 bases from V and 0 bases from J, with 12 bases between. Germline V gene data show CDR1 as SGHRS and CDR2 as YFSETQ. The CDR3 spans 14 residues. The CDR3 coding sequence is TGCGCCAGCAGTTCTAGGACAGACTCCTACGAGCAGTACTTC. This codes for CASSSRTDSYEQYF.

Points on this clonotype: This may stem from a read error, because a much larger clone lies one nucleotide away. The chain couples TRBV6-5 to TRBJ2-1; D not resolved. From germline, CDR1 is MNHEY and CDR2 SVGAGI. The CDR3 is 17 amino acids. V was shortened by 6 bases and J by 0 bases, with 18 bases between the two germline ends. The CDR3 protein is CASRGYVLTSSYNEQFF. CDR3 nucleotides: TGTGCCAGCAGGGGATACGTTCTCACCAGCTCCTACAATGAGCAGTTCTTC.

This clonotype showed up just a few times. The chain joins TRBV6-6 to TRBJ1-4; 10 bases align to TRBD1. Losses at the gene ends were 6 bases for V and 8 bases for J; bases not matched to a gene: 6. The length of the CDR3 is 14 residues. CDR1 and CDR2 (germline): MNHNY, SVGAGI (reference sequence). CDR3 DNA sequence: TGTGCCAGCAGGATGGGACAGGGGAACGAAAAACTGTTTTTT. Residues: CASRMGQGNEKLFF.

This clonotype has a count of ten or more. The rearrangement links TRBV30 to TRBJ2-2, with D possibly being TRBD1 (5 bases). V shed 0 bases and J shed 3 bases, with 11 bases lying between them. The CDR3 contains 15 residues. Germline loops: CDR1 GTSNPN, CDR2 SVGIG (reference sequence). DNA of the CDR3: TGTGCCTGGAGTGTCGAGACAGAGTACACCGGGGAGCTGTTTTTT. Encoded protein: CAWSVETEYTGELFF.

CDR3 sequence (DNA): TGCGCCAGCAGCCCGGGGACAGGTAACACTGAAGCTTTCTTT. Protein sequence: CASSPGTGNTEAFF. The chain joins TRBV5-1 to TRBJ1-1; the match to TRBD1 covers 8 bases. Trimming removed 4 bases from V and 2 bases from J; junction bases left unmatched: 4. There are 14 residues in the CDR3. The germline gives CDR1 SGHRS, CDR2 YFSETQ. Variable domain in full (rest from reference TRBV5-1 and TRBJ1-1): KAGVTQTPRYLIKTRGQQVTLSCSPISGHRSVSWYQQTPGQGLQFLFEYFSETQRNKGNFPGRFSGRQFSNSRSEMNVSTLELGDSALYLCASSPGTGNTEAFFGQGTRLTVV.

In the case of this clonotype: Being one base from a much bigger clone, this may be a read error. The J gene is TRBJ2-2, the V gene TRBV7-9; 9 nucleotides agree with TRBD1. Germline-derived CDR1 and CDR2 are SEHNR and FQNEAQ (reference sequence). The CDR3 extends over 14 amino acids. CDR3: CASSRDRVAGVLFF. CDR3 DNA: TGTGCCAGCAGCCGGGACAGGGTGGCCGGGGTGCTGTTTTTT.

This clonotype was detected ten times or more. V gene TRBV28 combines with J gene TRBJ1-2, with a weak D call TRBD1 (6 bases). The CDR3 extends over 15 amino acids. Trimming removed 5 bases at V and 8 bases at J, with 21 bases between. CDR1 is MDHEN and CDR2 is SYDVKM in the germline V gene. CDR3 sequence reads: CASSRLRRGLLGYTF. DNA for the CDR3: TGTGCCAGCAGTCGACTACGCAGGGGACTATTAGGCTACACCTTC.

The rearrangement joins TRBV11-2 to TRBJ1-6, with D possibly TRBD1 on 6 matching bases. CDR1 SGHAT and CDR2 FQNNGV come from the germline V gene. The CDR3 loop spans 14 amino acids. The V end lost 0 bases, the J end lost 10 bases, and 10 bases lay between the germline ends. CDR3 in DNA: TGTGCCAGCAGCTTAGAACAGGGAAGGTCACCCCTCCACTTT. It specifies CASSLEQGRSPLHF.

This clonotype was seen more than once but under ten times. The rearrangement joins TRBV7-2 to TRBJ2-3, with 10 bases fitting TRBD2. CDR3 length: 17 residues. V was pared by 3 bases and J by 1 base, with 7 bases of the junction left unmatched. Germline loops: CDR1 SGHTA, CDR2 FQGNSA. For the CDR3, the DNA is TGTGCCAGCAGCTTTTCCGGGACTAGCGCCCGCACAGATACGCAGTATTTT. As protein: CASSFSGTSARTDTQYF.

This clonotype was seen only a few times. V gene TRBV12-3 or TRBV12-4 combines with J gene TRBJ2-7, with 9 positions matching TRBD1. Trimming cost V 2 bases and J 5 bases; bases outside gene matches: 7. The CDR3 length is 15 residues. The CDR3 here is CASSLRSTGGDEQYF. CDR3 sequence (DNA): TGTGCCAGCAGTTTAAGGAGTACAGGGGGCGACGAGCAGTACTTC.

In this sample, this clonotype turned up a few times. The chain joins TRBV19 to TRBJ2-1; D gene unclear. This CDR3 comprises 14 residues. Trimming pared 3 bases from V and 7 bases from J, leaving 13 bases between. Germline V gene data show CDR1 as LNHDA and CDR2 as SQIVND (reference sequence). DNA for the CDR3: TGTGCCAGTAGTATCGGAACTTTAAGGAATGAGCAGTTCTTC. Encoded protein: CASSIGTLRNEQFF.

By share, this clonotype counts as medium-sized. V is TRBV20-1 and J is TRBJ2-1; D gene unclear. V was trimmed by 6 bases and J by 15 bases, leaving 18 bases between them. CDR1 is DFQATT, CDR2 SNEGSKA, per germline (reference sequence). CDR3 length equals 11 residues. The CDR3 sequence: CSASKIYPPFF. The CDR3 region has the DNA TGCAGTGCCTCCAAAATCTACCCCCCGTTCTTC.

This clonotype appeared many times. The V call is TRBV4-1, the J call TRBJ2-2; the match to TRBD1 covers 7 bases. The CDR3 loop spans 15 amino acids. Trimming removed 3 bases from V and 4 bases from J; junction bases left unmatched: 5. Germline V gene data show CDR1 as MGHRA and CDR2 as YSYEKL. The CDR3 loop is CASSQEQGTTGELFF. The CDR3 DNA follows: TGCGCCAGCAGCCAGGAACAGGGGACCACCGGGGAGCTGTTTTTT.

In its sample, this clonotype was seen many times. This sequence joins TRBV20-1 and TRBJ1-5, with D perhaps matching TRBD1 (5 bases). This CDR3 has 14 residues. Germline lookup yields CDR1 DFQATT and CDR2 SNEGSKA (reference sequence). Trimming stripped 3 bases from V and 2 bases from J, with 11 bases between. The CDR3: CSARLSRGNQPQHF. CDR3 sequence (DNA): TGCAGTGCTAGGTTGTCCAGGGGCAATCAGCCCCAGCATTTT.

This clonotype was seen ten or more times. The J gene is TRBJ2-1, the V gene TRBV27, with a tentative D call TRBD2 (6 bases). This CDR3 has 14 amino acids. Germline CDR1 reads MNHEY; CDR2 reads SMNVEV (reference sequence). Deletions cut 5 bases from V and 7 bases from J, with 15 bases between. CDR3 nucleotide sequence: TGTGCCAGCAGTCCCCGACTAGATAGAAATGAGCAGTTCTTC. Encoded protein: CASSPRLDRNEQFF.

V is TRBV5-1 and J is TRBJ1-4; TRBD1 matches at 7 bases. Trimming at V came to 4 bases and at J to 0 bases, leaving 6 bases not matched to a gene. The CDR3 has 16 residues. Germline V CDR1 and CDR2: SGHRS, YFSETQ. CDR3 region: CASSRSTGATNEKLFF. The DNA of the CDR3 is TGCGCCAGCAGCAGATCAACAGGGGCAACTAATGAAAAACTGTTTTTT.

In its sample, this clonotype was seen many times. The chain carries TRBV20-1 and TRBJ1-4; D unclear. Trimming took off 5 bases at V and 0 bases at J, with 10 bases between the two ends. This CDR3 comprises 14 residues. Germline CDR1 reads DFQATT; CDR2 reads SNEGSKA (reference sequence). CDR3 region: CSAAKVPTNEKLFF. In DNA form, the CDR3 reads TGCAGTGCTGCGAAAGTTCCAACTAATGAAAAACTGTTTTTT.

The chain employs TRBV7-6 and TRBJ2-5, with 14 positions matching TRBD2. This CDR3 contains 14 residues. V gave up 4 bases and J gave up 13 bases; unmatched junction bases: 8. Germline V gives CDR1 SGHVS, CDR2 FNYEAQ. CDR3 nucleotides: TGTGCCAGCAGCTCTTTGGGACTAGCGGGAGTAGGGTACTTC. The encoded protein is CASSSLGLAGVGYF.

This clonotype was seen many times. This chain uses TRBV7-9 with TRBJ1-3, with TRBD1 as a possible D gene (5 bases). Looked up from germline, CDR1 is SEHNR and CDR2 is FQNEAQ (reference sequence). Trimming left V 7 bases short and J 3 bases short, with 13 bases between. This CDR3 has 14 amino acids. In DNA, the CDR3 is TGTGCCAGCACCGACAGTACCTATGGAAACACCATATATTTT. Protein product: CASTDSTYGNTIYF.

In its sample, this clonotype was seen many times. The V gene is TRBV27, the J gene TRBJ1-6, with a tentative D call TRBD1 (6 bases). Germline V gives CDR1 MNHEY, CDR2 SMNVEV (reference sequence). V lost 5 bases and J 8 bases, leaving 13 bases between the germline ends. The CDR3 is 14 amino acids. The chain's CDR3 is CASSLRGRDSPLHF. CDR3 coding DNA: TGTGCCAGCAGTCTTAGGGGGAGGGATTCACCCCTCCACTTT.